This T cell receptor beta chain was obtained from a study of blood T cells in healthy people across ages. Whole-study findings and limits: Not knowing donor CMV status may have confounded expanded clonotype changes.

Samples each yielded at least 5 micrograms of total RNA. A sample-barcoded 5' primer and a J-beta primer mix were used in a second PCR of roughly 7 to 12 cycles. TCRdb re-derived calls from the 5' RACE reads in MiXCR, one entry per CDR3 protein. The table lists 700,000 or so distinct CDR3 sequences, 40% to 45% of them singletons, with about 30% in the top ten. A few counts support this clonotype. The antigen remains undetermined. The V gene end was trimmed by 4 bases and the J gene end by 6 bases; junction bases not matched to a gene: 7. Germline V gene sequence: CDR1 DFQATT, CDR2 SNEGSKA (reference sequence). CDR3 size: 16 residues.

This clonotype originated in a man older than 75 in good health. The chain recombines TRBV20-1 with TRBJ2-3; 16 nucleotides line up with TRBD2. Specimen: blood. Here the CDR3 DNA reads TGCAGTGCTACTCAGGGACTAGCGGGAGGGTTTGATACGCAGTATTTT. This codes for CSATQGLAGGFDTQYF.